This TCR beta chain was recovered during a study of long-term antiretroviral therapy in people with HIV. Study-level results: Patients on ART gained diversity, which nonetheless stayed below transplant donor controls. Nothing was known about ART adherence, viral resistance or changes in therapy. All blood samples came from the years 2004 to 2017, possibly under older ART regimens.

The V and J ends lost 5 bases and 2 bases respectively, with 15 bases between them. This CDR3 region has 15 residues. The germline gives CDR1 SGHTA, CDR2 FQGTGA. Post-ART PBMC samples numbered at least two per donor, and pre-ART ones at least one. Run at survey level, the immunoSEQ assay was version v3.0. TCRdb keeps only in-frame clones here, not all; method: immunoSEQ multiplex PCR. The profile shows approximately 29,000 clones, 85% to 95% of them singletons. About this clone itself: Its antigen is not known.

The starting material was unsorted PBMCs, obtained 6.2 years after starting antiretroviral therapy. The chain employs TRBV7-3 and TRBJ1-1, with D possibly TRBD1 on 5 matching bases. The receptor's source is a man aged 35 to 55 with HIV. The DNA for the CDR3 is TGTGCCAGCAGCCTTAACGGAGGGGTCAACACTGAAGCTTTCTTT. Its translation: CASSLNGGVNTEAFF.